This is a list of T cell receptor beta chains from one sample in a study of follicular helper T cells after annual influenza vaccination. Here immunoSEQ multiplex PCR was the method, and the copy in TCRdb shows in-frame clones only, minus some. The data contain several thousand clones, approximately 85% of them seen just once; the ten biggest clones take up approximately 0.99%. The sample consisted of CXCR5+ CD38- circulating T follicular helper cells from blood, taken on the day of influenza vaccination. Every receptor here comes from an adult who received the influenza vaccine. CDR3s include the opening cysteine and the closing phenylalanine or tryptophan. Fields, in order: V gene, D gene, J gene, clone size, CDR3 DNA, CDR3 protein. D genes are given only for firm matches. Part of the rows lack a size; the others show once, few, many or a class for expanded clones.

v_call: TRBV28; d_call: -; j_call: TRBJ1-2; clone_size: few; cdr3_nt: TGTGCCAGCAGTTGGGGAGGGGAAGGCTATGGCTACACCTTC; cdr3_aa: CASSWGGEGYGYTF
v_call: TRBV7-9; d_call: TRBD1; j_call: TRBJ2-3; clone_size: once; cdr3_nt: TGTGCCAGCAGCTTCGATTTGGGACAGACCACAGATACGCAGTATTTT; cdr3_aa: CASSFDLGQTTDTQYF
v_call: TRBV6-6; d_call: -; j_call: TRBJ1-1; clone_size: -; cdr3_nt: TGTGCCATCCGATTCCCTGGGGGGGGCTCTGAAGCTTTCTTT; cdr3_aa: CAIRFPGGGSEAFF
v_call: TRBV19; d_call: TRBD2; j_call: TRBJ2-1; clone_size: -; cdr3_nt: TGTGCCAGTACCATAGGGGCGGGAGGGGCTTGGGATGAGCAGTTCTTC; cdr3_aa: CASTIGAGGAWDEQFF
v_call: TRBV6-5; d_call: -; j_call: TRBJ1-5; clone_size: -; cdr3_nt: TGTGCCAGCAGTCAGGGTGTGCGCCAGCCCCAGCATTTT; cdr3_aa: CASSQGVRQPQHF
v_call: TRBV5-1; d_call: TRBD2; j_call: TRBJ2-7; clone_size: -; cdr3_nt: TGCGCCAGCAGCGCAGGACTAGCGGGAGGTCTCGAGCAGTACTTC; cdr3_aa: CASSAGLAGGLEQYF
v_call: TRBV7-8; d_call: -; j_call: TRBJ1-4; clone_size: -; cdr3_nt: TGTGCCAGCAGCTTAGATTTGGGACCATCTAATGAAAAACTGTTTTTT; cdr3_aa: CASSLDLGPSNEKLFF
v_call: TRBV5-1; d_call: TRBD1; j_call: TRBJ2-3; clone_size: once; cdr3_nt: TGCGCCAGCAGCTTCGGACTCGGGACAGGGGGTACAGATACGCAGTATTTT; cdr3_aa: CASSFGLGTGGTDTQYF
v_call: TRBV30; d_call: -; j_call: TRBJ1-2; clone_size: -; cdr3_nt: TGTGCCTGGAGTGTAACCGGGGAGGCGGGCTACACCTTC; cdr3_aa: CAWSVTGEAGYTF
v_call: TRBV19; d_call: -; j_call: TRBJ2-7; clone_size: -; cdr3_nt: TGTGCCAGACCCCCCCAGAGGGCAGGGTCCTACGAGCAGTACTTC; cdr3_aa: CARPPQRAGSYEQYF
v_call: TRBV28; d_call: TRBD1; j_call: TRBJ2-4; clone_size: -; cdr3_nt: TGTGCCAGCAGTTTATCCGCGACAGGGAACATTCAGTACTTC; cdr3_aa: CASSLSATGNIQYF
v_call: TRBV5-1; d_call: TRBD1; j_call: TRBJ2-1; clone_size: -; cdr3_nt: TGCGCCAGCAGGGGGACCGGGACAGGGGCCTACAATGAGCAGTTCTTC; cdr3_aa: CASRGTGTGAYNEQFF
v_call: TRBV27; d_call: -; j_call: TRBJ1-5; clone_size: -; cdr3_nt: TGTGCCAGCAGTTTCCGTCATAGCAATCAGCCCCAGCATTTT; cdr3_aa: CASSFRHSNQPQHF
v_call: TRBV29-1; d_call: TRBD1; j_call: TRBJ2-5; clone_size: -; cdr3_nt: TGCAGCGCCTGTACAGGGGTAGGACCGGAGACCCAGTACTTC; cdr3_aa: CSACTGVGPETQYF
v_call: TRBV7-2; d_call: TRBD1; j_call: TRBJ1-5; clone_size: -; cdr3_nt: TGTGCCAGCAGCCTAGGAGGGACAGGGAATCAGCCCCAGCATTTT; cdr3_aa: CASSLGGTGNQPQHF
v_call: TRBV7-3; d_call: -; j_call: TRBJ2-7; clone_size: once; cdr3_nt: TGTGCCAGCAGCTTGGACAGCTACTCCTACGAGCAGTACTTC; cdr3_aa: CASSLDSYSYEQYF
v_call: TRBV30; d_call: -; j_call: TRBJ2-6; clone_size: -; cdr3_nt: TGTGCCTGGAGTGTACGTTCATTAAGGAGGGAGGGGGCCAACGTCCTGACTTTC; cdr3_aa: CAWSVRSLRREGANVLTF
v_call: TRBV11-3; d_call: -; j_call: TRBJ2-1; clone_size: -; cdr3_nt: TGTGCCAGCAGCTCCCCTCGTGGGTTCTTC; cdr3_aa: CASSSPRGFF
v_call: TRBV9; d_call: TRBD2; j_call: TRBJ2-2; clone_size: -; cdr3_nt: TGTGCCAGCAGCGTAGAACTAGCGTCCGGGGAGCTGTTTTTT; cdr3_aa: CASSVELASGELFF
v_call: TRBV4-1; d_call: -; j_call: TRBJ2-1; clone_size: -; cdr3_nt: TGCGCCAGCAGCCAGGGTGACTATTTCTCCTACAATGAGCAGTTCTTC; cdr3_aa: CASSQGDYFSYNEQFF
v_call: TRBV6-1; d_call: -; j_call: TRBJ2-6; clone_size: once; cdr3_nt: TGTGCCAGCAGACTCTCTGGGGCCAACGTCCTGACTTTC; cdr3_aa: CASRLSGANVLTF
v_call: TRBV19; d_call: -; j_call: TRBJ2-3; clone_size: once; cdr3_nt: TGTGCCAGTTCCGGCCGCAACACAGATACGCAGTATTTT; cdr3_aa: CASSGRNTDTQYF
v_call: TRBV5-1; d_call: TRBD1; j_call: TRBJ2-1; clone_size: -; cdr3_nt: TGCGCCAGCAGCTTGTCGGGACAGGGGGCCAATGAGCAGTTCTTC; cdr3_aa: CASSLSGQGANEQFF
v_call: TRBV10-3; d_call: -; j_call: TRBJ2-1; clone_size: -; cdr3_nt: TGTGCCATCAGGGGAGTTCCGGATGAGCAGTTCTTC; cdr3_aa: CAIRGVPDEQFF
v_call: TRBV15; d_call: -; j_call: TRBJ1-1; clone_size: -; cdr3_nt: TGTGCCACCAGTGTTCAGGTTAACACTGAAGCTTTCTTT; cdr3_aa: CATSVQVNTEAFF
v_call: TRBV23-1; d_call: -; j_call: TRBJ2-4; clone_size: -; cdr3_nt: TGCGCCAGCGGTTTGAGTGTGGAAGAGCCAAACATTCAGTACTTC; cdr3_aa: CASGLSVEEPNIQYF
v_call: TRBV18; d_call: TRBD2; j_call: TRBJ2-7; clone_size: few; cdr3_nt: TGTGCCAGCTCCCTCGGGACTAGCGGCGAGCAGTACTTC; cdr3_aa: CASSLGTSGEQYF
v_call: TRBV7-9; d_call: -; j_call: TRBJ1-4; clone_size: -; cdr3_nt: TGTGCCAGCAGCCCCGGCAGGGTAAATGAAAAACTGTTTTTT; cdr3_aa: CASSPGRVNEKLFF
v_call: TRBV7-3; d_call: -; j_call: TRBJ1-1; clone_size: few; cdr3_nt: TGTGCCAGCAGCTTAATTGGTGGGTGGGACACTGAAGCTTTCTTT; cdr3_aa: CASSLIGGWDTEAFF
v_call: TRBV6-4; d_call: -; j_call: TRBJ1-1; clone_size: -; cdr3_nt: TGTGCCAGCAGTGCCAACATGAACACTGAAGCTTTCTTT; cdr3_aa: CASSANMNTEAFF
v_call: TRBV7-9; d_call: TRBD2; j_call: TRBJ2-7; clone_size: -; cdr3_nt: TGTGCCAGCAGCCCTGTCGGGAGGGCCTTCGAGCAGTACTTC; cdr3_aa: CASSPVGRAFEQYF
v_call: TRBV5-4; d_call: -; j_call: TRBJ2-1; clone_size: -; cdr3_nt: TGTGCCAGCACCCTCAAACCGCGCAATGAGCAGTTCTTC; cdr3_aa: CASTLKPRNEQFF
v_call: TRBV28; d_call: -; j_call: TRBJ2-7; clone_size: -; cdr3_nt: TGTGCCAGCAGTTTATTCTGGCGGGTGGGACTCCCGACGCCCTACGAGCAGTACTTC; cdr3_aa: CASSLFWRVGLPTPYEQYF
v_call: TRBV7-9; d_call: -; j_call: TRBJ2-3; clone_size: -; cdr3_nt: TGTGCCAGCAGCCCCAGCTTGGGCACAGATACGCAGTATTTT; cdr3_aa: CASSPSLGTDTQYF
v_call: TRBV28; d_call: -; j_call: TRBJ2-1; clone_size: few; cdr3_nt: TGTGCCAGCAGTCCCCTCTTTCTGTCTTGGGAGAATGAGCAGTTCTTC; cdr3_aa: CASSPLFLSWENEQFF
v_call: TRBV5-6; d_call: -; j_call: TRBJ2-7; clone_size: once; cdr3_nt: TGTGCCAGCAGCTTGGAGGCCAGGGTGTTGCGGGAGCAGTACTTC; cdr3_aa: CASSLEARVLREQYF
v_call: TRBV28; d_call: TRBD2; j_call: TRBJ2-7; clone_size: -; cdr3_nt: TGTGCCAGCAGTCCCCCGGGGGGTTCTTCGGTGAAGCAGTACTTC; cdr3_aa: CASSPPGGSSVKQYF
v_call: TRBV18; d_call: -; j_call: TRBJ1-1; clone_size: -; cdr3_nt: TGTGCCAGCTCACCAAGGCCAGGGAACACTGAAGCTTTCTTT; cdr3_aa: CASSPRPGNTEAFF
v_call: TRBV7-9; d_call: -; j_call: TRBJ2-2; clone_size: -; cdr3_nt: TGTGCCAGCAGTTCCAGGGTTAACACCGGGGAGCTGTTTTTT; cdr3_aa: CASSSRVNTGELFF
v_call: TRBV28; d_call: -; j_call: TRBJ2-7; clone_size: -; cdr3_nt: TGTGCCAGCATGGGGTTTTCCTACGAGCAGTACTTC; cdr3_aa: CASMGFSYEQYF